One and the same sample provided the 15 T cell receptor beta chains below, sequenced in a study of control samples from healthy donors and cancer patients (dated by TCRdb to between 2020 and 2021). Libraries were made using the immunoSEQ multiplex PCR assay. Imported from immuneACCESS, the table was reduced by TCRdb to in-frame sequences with V and J called. These copies leave out some clones; in studies compared against another copy, an unresolved V gene accounts for under half, and the cause of the remainder is not known. The sample table shows tens of thousands of clones, and approximately 94% are seen once. Approximately 4.3% of the sample is held by the ten biggest clonotypes. The material sequenced was blood. The receptors stem from a young man in good health.

The rearrangement uses TRBV27 and TRBJ2-7, with 9 bases lining up with TRBD2. Germline V gene data show CDR1 as MNHEY and CDR2 as SMNVEV (reference sequence). The CDR3 extends over 13 amino acids. Trimming took 8 bases from V and 3 from J; bases not matched to a gene: 5. Here the CDR3 DNA reads TGTGCCAGCCGAGCGGGAGGTGGCTACGAGCAGTACTTC. Protein product: CASRAGGGYEQYF.

The chain joins TRBV7-8 to TRBJ1-1; D gene uncertain. Germline CDR1 is SGHVS and CDR2 is FQNEAQ. Trimming removed 5 bases from V and 9 bases from J, with 16 bases in between. CDR3 length: 13 residues. The CDR3 region has the DNA TGTGCCAGCAGCCAGGATTTAGGGAGAAAAGCTTTCTTT. Translating it yields CASSQDLGRKAFF. Full variable domain (missing parts from reference TRBV7-8 and TRBJ1-1): GAGVSQSPRYKVAKRGQDVALRCDPISGHVSLFWYQQALGQGPEFLTYFQNEAQLDKSGLPSDRFFAERPEGSVSTLKIQRTQQEDSAVYLCASSQDLGRKAFFGQGTRLTVV.

V usage is TRBV14 and J usage is TRBJ1-2; TRBD1 might be the D (5 bases). V gave up 3 bases and J gave up 5 bases, with 10 bases separating them. The CDR3 loop spans 13 amino acids. Germline V CDR1 and CDR2: SGHDN, FVKESK. The CDR3 nucleotides are TGTGCCAGCAGCCAGGACCAGGGATATGGCTACACCTTC. Translation gives CASSQDQGYGYTF.

J is TRBJ2-3 and V is TRBV18; TRBD2 matches 10 bases. This CDR3 has 15 residues. The ends lost 5 bases at V and 2 bases at J; junction bases unmatched: 4. CDR1 is KGHSH and CDR2 is LQKENI in the germline V gene. The CDR3 DNA reads as TGTGCCAGCTCAACTACTAGCGGGGTCACAGATACGCAGTATTTT. Its protein product is CASSTTSGVTDTQYF.

The chain uses TRBV5-1 and TRBJ1-1; D not certain. Trimming shortened V by 0 bases and J by 8 bases, and 11 bases separated the two germline ends. The germline V gene has CDR1 SGHRS and CDR2 YFSETQ. This CDR3 region has 13 residues. The CDR3 sequence is CASSLEAAYEAFF. Written as DNA, the CDR3 is TGCGCCAGCAGCTTGGAGGCGGCGTACGAAGCTTTCTTT.

The chain recombines TRBV12-3 or TRBV12-4 with TRBJ2-5; no clear D. This CDR3 spans 13 amino acids. With 1 base removed from V and 0 bases from J, the gap between germline ends came to 3 bases. CDR3 coding DNA: TGTGCCAGCAGTTTAGGAGACCAAGAGACCCAGTACTTC. Translating gives CASSLGDQETQYF.

The CDR3 DNA reads as TGTGCCAGCAGACTCCGGACAGGGGGCACTGAAGCTTTCTTT. Protein product: CASRLRTGGTEAFF. The chain combines TRBV6-5 with TRBJ1-1, with 10 bases lining up with TRBD1. Germline loops: CDR1 MNHEY, CDR2 SVGAGI. The CDR3 is made up of 14 amino acids. V trimming: 6 bases; J trimming: 4 bases; junction bases outside the gene matches: 5.

The genes are TRBV7-8 and TRBJ1-2, with 9 nucleotides matching TRBD1. V lost 2 bases to trimming and J lost 7 bases; unmatched junction nucleotides: 8. Germline CDR1 SGHVS, CDR2 FQNEAQ. The CDR3 length is 15 residues. CDR3 sequence reads: CASSLNTDRGTGYTF. DNA of the CDR3: TGTGCCAGCAGCTTAAACACCGACAGGGGGACTGGCTACACCTTC.

The chain links TRBV19 to TRBJ1-5, with TRBD1 matching over 7 bases. Germline trimming cut 5 bases from V and 7 bases from J; bases unmatched to any gene: 5. Germline V gene sequence: CDR1 LNHDA, CDR2 SQIVND (reference sequence). This CDR3 is built from 13 residues. CDR3 bases: TGTGCCAGTAGTGCCACAGGGGAACAGCCCCAGCATTTT. It is translated as CASSATGEQPQHF. The full variable domain, rest sourced from reference TRBV19 and TRBJ1-5, is DGGITQSPKYLFRKEGQNVTLSCEQNLNHDAMYWYRQDPGQGLRLIYYSQIVNDFQKGDIAEGYSVSREKKESFPLTVTSAQKNPTAFYLCASSATGEQPQHFGDGTRLSIL.

The V gene is TRBV5-6, the J gene TRBJ2-3; D is perhaps TRBD2 (7 bases). Germline loops: CDR1 SGHDT, CDR2 YYEEEE. The CDR3 has 18 residues. Trimming pared 0 bases from V and 1 base from J, leaving 18 bases between. CDR3 residues: CASSLGTGGRLGTDTQYF. CDR3 coding DNA: TGTGCCAGCAGCTTGGGAACGGGGGGCCGTCTAGGCACAGATACGCAGTATTTT.

The V gene is TRBV6-1, the J gene TRBJ1-4, with no clear D. CDR1 MNHNS and CDR2 SASEGT come from the germline V gene. CDR3 length: 13 amino acids. Trimming removed 3 bases from V and 8 bases from J, with 10 bases in between. CDR3 sequence (DNA): TGTGCCAGCAGTGAGGGCGGAAGCGAAAAACTGTTTTTT. Translated, it gives CASSEGGSEKLFF.

This sequence joins TRBV30 and TRBJ1-2; the match to TRBD1 covers 8 bases. Germline V gene sequence: CDR1 GTSNPN, CDR2 SVGIG (reference sequence). The CDR3 consists of 13 residues. V gave up 1 base and J gave up 8 bases; unmatched junction bases: 6. CDR3 region: CAWSAQGAGGYTF. Here the CDR3 DNA reads TGTGCCTGGAGTGCGCAGGGGGCAGGGGGCTACACCTTC.

CDR3 in amino acids: CASSIQQGRDTEAFF. The CDR3 DNA follows: TGCGCCAGCAGCATCCAACAGGGAAGGGACACTGAAGCTTTCTTT. This rearrangement joins TRBV5-1 to TRBJ1-1; D is perhaps TRBD1 (6 bases). CDR1 and CDR2 from the germline V gene are SGHRS and YFSETQ. The CDR3 contains 15 residues. Deletions cut 4 bases from V and 3 bases from J, with 16 bases between.

The rearrangement uses TRBV19 and TRBJ2-1; the match to TRBD2 covers 7 bases. CDR1 and CDR2 from the germline V gene are LNHDA and SQIVND (reference sequence). This CDR3 region has 15 residues. V shed 5 bases and J 0 bases; nucleotides not matched to a gene: 4. This CDR3 is CASSLGGSSYNEQFF. As DNA, the CDR3 is TGTGCCAGTAGTTTGGGGGGGAGCTCCTACAATGAGCAGTTCTTC.

The sample holds one count of this clone. This sequence joins TRBV6-5 and TRBJ1-5, with TRBD1 as a possible D gene (6 bases). The V and J ends lost 4 bases and 11 bases respectively, with 15 bases between them. This CDR3 spans 13 amino acids. CDR1 and CDR2 (germline): MNHEY, SVGAGI. The CDR3 nucleotides are TGTGCCAGCAGTTTACTTTATACAGGGACCCAGCATTTT. It specifies CASSLLYTGTQHF.